This entry describes one T cell receptor (beta chain). Its antigen has not been determined. Base qualities are not provided; no much larger clone lies one nucleotide away. Whole blood was collected in K2EDTA tubes by collaborating institutions according to the institutions' own protocols. Collaborator samples were shipped for TCRbeta analysis as frozen whole blood, isolated PBMCs, or DNA extracted from either sample type. These data originate in a study of blood T cell repertoires in COVID-19 (dated by TCRdb to 2018 to 2020). Study-wide context: Samples from collaborators originated in the United States, Italy and Spain and spanned both the acute and convalescent phases of COVID-19. The sample metadata nearly always contained a de-identified subject ID, COVID-19 status, age in years and sex. The prospective study material was composed of cDNA or gDNA derived from T cells, B-cell-depleted T cells, or PBMCs. The samples were drawn from the first 160 participants of the ongoing ImmuneRACE study and from 1,254 subjects provided by 6 global collaborators. The repertoires were released in a freely available public database intended as a resource for research on the immune response to SARS-CoV-2. Subjects who had been exposed to COVID-19, were actively infected with it, or had recovered from it provided the deeply sampled blood TCRbeta repertoires that made up the dataset. Where available, HLA class I and class II types were taken from metadata supplied by the sample provider and were not determined by assay-based typing. What the authors observed across the whole study: Clinical and demographic metadata were provided uncurated, with the amount varying by source and participant.

TCRbeta CDR3 regions were amplified from genomic DNA using the immunoSEQ Assay, a bias-controlled multiplex PCR. Per the authors' processing: Within the assay, amplification of reference gene primers was used to estimate how many nucleated cells each sample contained. To quantify the absolute abundance of each unique TCRbeta CDR3 rearrangement, sequence reads were collapsed and filtered. For each sample, productive Simpson clonality was calculated as the square root of Simpson's diversity index across productive rearrangements. The clones in this table, taken by TCRdb from immuneACCESS, are in-frame only. Not every clone is retained; where verified, under half of the shortfall comes from an unresolved V gene, and the cause of the rest is unknown. V, J and clone size are taken as reported in that table, and D and trimming were inferred from the DNA itself. This sample comprises tens of thousands of clones, about 87% of them detected only once. Together, the top ten hold 4.5% to 7% of the sample.

A distance of 9 bases separates the germline ends of V and J, which lose 4 bases and 2 bases respectively. CDR3 length: 14 amino acids, cysteine to phenylalanine. Only the CDR3 portion is preserved as DNA: 42 bases, with reading frame beginning at the first base. From a lookup of the germline V gene, CDR1 and CDR2 are SGHRS and YFSETQ. The sequence links TRBV5-1 to TRBJ1-4; the D gene cannot be resolved reliably. This sequence originates from a man in his fifties with active COVID-19. The specimen sequenced was peripheral blood. The CDR3 reads as follows: CASSPLGTNEKLFF. Here is the DNA: TGCGCCAGCAGCCCGCTAGGCACTAATGAAAAACTGTTTTTT. Extended through the reference TRBV5-1 and TRBJ1-4 proteins, this CDR3 yields the full variable domain: KAGVTQTPRYLIKTRGQQVTLSCSPISGHRSVSWYQQTPGQGLQFLFEYFSETQRNKGNFPGRFSGRQFSNSRSEMNVSTLELGDSALYLCASSPLGTNEKLFFGSGTQLSVL.